This record concerns one T cell receptor (beta chain) sequence. No antigen is known for it. There are 13 residues in the CDR3. The germline V and J ends were trimmed by 0 bases and 4 bases, with 8 bases remaining between them. Germline V gives CDR1 GTSNPN, CDR2 SVGIG (reference sequence). They built TCR cDNA with 5'RACE template switching, a step that put in a universal primer site and UMIs. TCRdb recomputed calls from the 5' RACE reads with MiXCR, one row per CDR3 protein. The repertoire consists of 150,000 or so distinct CDR3 sequences, with about 7% occurring once and the leading ten covering 2.5% to 3%. These data come from a study of T cells after yellow fever vaccination. Study-wide findings and caveats: Abundant contaminating clonotypes from the bulk population could appear in FACS-sorted repertoires. Across the CD4 and CD8 compartments, a small share of clonotypes was present in both.

The TCR sequence derives from a man younger than 35 who received the YFV17D yellow fever vaccine. Sequenced here: CD4+ T cells sorted from PBMCs, sampled about 5 days after the first yellow fever vaccination. The chain is built from TRBV30 and TRBJ2-3; D remains ambiguous. DNA of the CDR3: TGTGCCTGGAGTGTCTTCGACGCAGATACGCAGTATTTT. Protein: CAWSVFDADTQYF.